This T cell receptor (beta chain) comes out of a study of T cell responses to AZD1222 COVID-19 vaccine. V was cut by 2 bases and J by 14 bases, with 15 bases left in between. Germline V lookup: CDR1 MNHNS, CDR2 SASEGT. This CDR3 has 13 amino acids. Profiled with immunoSEQ multiplex PCR; TCRdb holds only in-frame clones, not every one. The sample consists of about 85,000 clones, approximately 89% of them appearing once. This clone was detected only a few times. What it binds is unknown. Overall study results and limits: Spike-specific TCR depth and breadth grew after two AZD1222 doses. Repertoires were collected only later (after the peak T cell response had occurred). Clonal diversity may have been underestimated, and the donors were mostly white British, with more females than males. Seropositive at baseline were only a handful of AZD1222 recipients.

The chain recombines TRBV6-1 with TRBJ2-2; D gene uncertain. The sample in question was peripheral blood, obtained on day 0 of AZD1222 vaccination. This receptor was taken from an adult in good health. The CDR3 protein is CASSENGAWALFF. As DNA, the CDR3 is TGTGCCAGCAGTGAAAATGGCGCCTGGGCCCTGTTTTTT.